This TCR beta chain was sequenced during a study of blood T cell repertoires in COVID-19. About the research overall: The United States, Italy and Spain were the sources of the acute and convalescent COVID-19 samples. Nucleic acid was either cDNA or gDNA, and it came from T cells, B-cell-depleted T cells, or PBMCs.

This clone was seen only once. Enrolled during active infection, Seattle patients were then followed longitudinally. Germline V gene data show CDR1 as SGDLS and CDR2 as YYNGEE. The J segment lost 6 bases and the V segment lost 2 bases, leaving 9 bases of the junction unmatched. The CDR3 extends over 15 amino acids. Original processing methods: Amplifying reference gene primers gave estimates of nucleated cell counts. The repertoire was sequenced with immunoSEQ multiplex PCR; TCRdb's copy has only in-frame clones and lacks some. The V and J calls and the clone size are those of that table, but D and trimming were determined from the DNA. The repertoire holds about 260,000 clones, with about 87% as singletons.

The clonotype was recovered from an older woman with COVID-19, enrolled during active disease. Sequences were obtained from peripheral blood. The genes are TRBV9 and TRBJ1-2; 8 bases map to TRBD1. CDR3 nucleotide sequence: TGTGCCAGCAGCGTCGTGGGGACAGGCGTCGATGGCTACACCTTC. The encoded protein is CASSVVGTGVDGYTF.